Shown below are 21 T cell receptor beta chains from a single sample sequenced in a study of beta chain features in type 1 diabetes. The study reverse transcribed the entire isolated RNA, so it sequenced expressed TCRB transcripts. Libraries were prepared by immunoSEQ multiplex PCR; TCRdb keeps only in-frame clonotypes and omits some of them. The sample records nearly 350,000 clones, under 8.5% being singletons. Sequencing input: central memory CD4+ T cells from blood. Every receptor here comes from a woman under 30 in good health.

This clone was observed at least ten times. The CDR3 protein is CSVTQGPGEKLFF. CDR3 coding DNA: TGCAGCGTTACACAGGGGCCAGGGGAAAAACTGTTTTTT. The chain has TRBV29-1 and TRBJ1-4; 7 bases are a match to TRBD1. The length of the CDR3 is 13 residues. Per germline, CDR1 SQVTM and CDR2 ANQGSEA. With V trimmed by 5 bases and J by 8 bases, 8 bases remained unmatched.

V is TRBV19 and J is TRBJ2-1; 8 nucleotides match TRBD2. Germline CDR1 reads LNHDA; CDR2 reads SQIVND (reference sequence). There are 15 residues in the CDR3. Unmatched junction bases numbered 8, after V lost 2 bases and J lost 8 bases. CDR3 amino acids: CASSIWAGGSDEQFF. The CDR3 region has the DNA TGTGCCAGTAGTATATGGGCGGGAGGTTCCGATGAGCAGTTCTTC.

This clone occurred once. A far more abundant clone sits one base away, making this likely a read error. The chain links TRBV4-1 to TRBJ1-5; D not resolved. The CDR3 extends over 14 amino acids. Germline V gene lookup returns CDR1 MGHRA and CDR2 YSYEKL. The CDR3 region is CVSSQERVFQPQHF. The CDR3 bases are TGCGTCAGCAGCCAAGAGCGTGTGTTCCAGCCCCAGCATTTT.

This clone was seen at least ten times. The rearrangement links TRBV7-9 to TRBJ2-3; D is unresolved. Trimming cost V 4 bases and J 10 bases, with 15 bases left between them. CDR3 size: 13 residues. Germline-derived CDR1 and CDR2 are SEHNR and FQNEAQ (reference sequence). The chain's CDR3 is CASSSNGGTPQYF. The DNA of the CDR3 is TGTGCCAGCAGCTCGAACGGTGGCACGCCGCAGTATTTT.

The CDR3, as DNA: TGTGCCAGCAGTGTCGGGAGATACACCGGGGAGCTGTTTTTT. The encoded protein is CASSVGRYTGELFF. V usage is TRBV2 and J usage is TRBJ2-2; a possible D gene is TRBD2 (6 bases). V was trimmed by 4 bases and J by 3 bases, leaving 9 bases between them. The CDR3 covers 14 residues. CDR1 is SNHLY, CDR2 FYNNEI, per germline.

The chain carries TRBV5-6 and TRBJ2-5; 7 positions match TRBD2. From germline, CDR1 is SGHDT and CDR2 YYEEEE. There are 15 residues in the CDR3. With 1 base clipped from V and 5 bases from J, the junction kept 8 bases outside the gene matches. The CDR3 protein is CASSLRRAGDETQYF. The CDR3 coding sequence is TGTGCCAGCAGCTTGAGGAGGGCGGGAGATGAGACCCAGTACTTC.

This clone was observed a few times. This sequence joins TRBV28 and TRBJ1-2; 8 bases align to TRBD1. Germline CDR1 is MDHEN and CDR2 is SYDVKM. The CDR3 consists of 14 residues. V lost 5 bases and J lost 8; bases outside the gene matches: 10. This CDR3 reads CASSSGQGVGGYTF. The CDR3 coding sequence is TGTGCCAGCAGTAGCGGACAGGGAGTGGGAGGCTACACCTTC.

V is TRBV28 and J is TRBJ2-7; D is perhaps TRBD2 (5 bases). The germline CDR1 and CDR2 sequences are MDHEN and SYDVKM. V shed 6 bases and J shed 1 base, with 13 bases lying between them. The CDR3 runs 14 residues. The CDR3 reads CASRRTRDSYEQYF. The CDR3 nucleotides are TGTGCCAGCAGACGTACTAGGGATTCCTACGAGCAGTACTTC.

The chain uses TRBV7-9 and TRBJ2-1; 7 bases agree with TRBD2. Germline CDR1 reads SEHNR; CDR2 reads FQNEAQ (reference sequence). V was clipped by 5 bases and J by 0 bases; unmatched bases: 7. This CDR3 contains 16 residues. The DNA of the CDR3 is TGTGCCAGCAGCCTTATAGCGGGCCTCTCCTACAATGAGCAGTTCTTC. It specifies CASSLIAGLSYNEQFF.

This clone occurred a few times. This chain links TRBV6-6 with TRBJ1-2; 7 positions match TRBD1. V gave up 10 bases and J gave up 7 bases; unmatched junction bases: 15. The CDR3 has 14 amino acids. Germline-derived CDR1 and CDR2 are MNHNY and SVGAGI (reference sequence). CDR3 sequence: CAISPGQQATGYTF. CDR3 nucleotide sequence: TGTGCCATCAGCCCGGGACAGCAGGCAACTGGCTACACCTTC.

This clone was seen a few times. The gene calls are TRBV7-2 and TRBJ2-1; D remains ambiguous. This CDR3 contains 15 residues. Germline loops: CDR1 SGHTA, CDR2 FQGNSA. V gave up 3 bases and J gave up 2 bases, with 11 bases separating them. The CDR3 DNA reads as TGTGCCAGCAGCTTTAGGGTAGACCCCTACAATGAGCAGTTCTTC. Amino acid sequence: CASSFRVDPYNEQFF.

The rearrangement joins TRBV2 to TRBJ2-1; tentative D call: TRBD1 (5 bases). The CDR3 contains 14 residues. Trimming took off 5 bases at V and 3 bases at J, with 11 bases between the two ends. The germline CDR1 and CDR2 sequences are SNHLY and FYNNEI. CDR3 in amino acids: CASSWTNRYNEQFF. CDR3 nucleotides: TGTGCCAGCAGTTGGACAAACCGCTACAATGAGCAGTTCTTC.

Only a few counts were recorded for this clone. The rearrangement joins TRBV7-3 to TRBJ1-1, with D unresolved. Germline-derived CDR1 and CDR2 are SGHTA and FQGTGA. The CDR3 loop spans 13 amino acids. V shed 4 bases and J shed 0 bases, with 6 bases lying between them. The chain's CDR3 is CASSSHMNTEAFF. CDR3 bases: TGTGCCAGCAGCTCCCACATGAACACTGAAGCTTTCTTT.

The table lists this clone with a few counts. The V gene is TRBV7-2, the J gene TRBJ1-3; D is perhaps TRBD1 (6 bases). Germline values: CDR1 SGHTA, CDR2 FQGNSA. Trimming removed 2 bases at V and 1 base at J, with 15 bases between. This CDR3 region has 17 residues. The CDR3 spells CASSLSAGADSGNTIYF. The CDR3 DNA reads as TGTGCCAGCAGCTTATCGGCAGGGGCGGATTCTGGAAACACCATATATTTT. The complete variable domain, with remaining parts taken from reference TRBV7-2 and TRBJ1-3, reads GAGVSQSPSNKVTEKGKDVELRCDPISGHTALYWYRQSLGQGLEFLIYFQGNSAPDKSGLPSDRFSAERTGGSVSTLTIQRTQQEDSAVYLCASSLSAGADSGNTIYFGEGSWLTVV.

This clone was seen many times. This chain uses TRBV4-3 with TRBJ2-7; D might be TRBD2 (6 bases). Germline V lookup: CDR1 LGHNA, CDR2 YSLEER. The CDR3 sequence is 16 residues long. Trimming took 0 bases from V and 4 from J, leaving 16 bases between them. CDR3 sequence: CASSQEWLAGLYEQYF. DNA for the CDR3: TGCGCCAGCAGCCAAGAATGGCTTGCGGGACTGTACGAGCAGTACTTC.

As regards this clone: Other DNA sequences in the same sample also yield this CDR3. This sequence joins TRBV27 and TRBJ2-2; 7 bases align to TRBD1. V trimming: 2 bases; J trimming: 2 bases; junction bases outside the gene matches: 2. The CDR3 extends over 15 amino acids. The V gene's germline CDR1 is MNHEY and CDR2 SMNVEV (reference sequence). The CDR3 DNA is TGTGCCAGCAGTTTAACAGGGGTAAACACCGGGGAGCTGTTTTTT. Translating it yields CASSLTGVNTGELFF.

J is TRBJ2-5 and V is TRBV7-3; 8 bases map to TRBD1. The V gene's germline CDR1 is SGHTA and CDR2 FQGTGA. V was pared by 5 bases and J by 5 bases, with 7 bases of the junction left unmatched. CDR3 length equals 14 residues. CDR3: CASSPSPGGETQYF. Here the CDR3 DNA reads TGTGCCAGCAGCCCCTCCCCAGGGGGCGAGACCCAGTACTTC. Looking up the rest from reference TRBV7-3 and TRBJ2-5 gives the full variable domain: GAGVSQTPSNKVTEKGKYVELRCDPISGHTALYWYRQSLGQGPEFLIYFQGTGAADDSGLPNDRFFAVRPEGSVSTLKIQRTERGDSAVYLCASSPSPGGETQYFGPGTRLLVL.

The rearrangement joins TRBV5-5 to TRBJ2-5; unclear D gene. TRBJ2-7 explains the end of the DNA better; the J call may be wrong. The CDR3 loop spans 14 amino acids. Germline-derived CDR1 and CDR2 are SGHKS and YYEKEE (reference sequence). The CDR3 region is CASSLAGVDYEQYF. The CDR3 DNA reads TGTGCCAGCAGCTTGGCTGGAGTAGACTACGAGCAGTACTTC.

This chain joins TRBV6-5 and TRBJ1-2; no firm D call. The CDR3 is 14 amino acids. CDR1 MNHEY and CDR2 SVGAGI come from the germline V gene. The V and J ends lost 6 bases and 0 bases respectively, with 11 bases between them. The CDR3, as DNA: TGTGCCAGCAGCCCGGACCTAGCTAACTATGGCTACACCTTC. Amino acids: CASSPDLANYGYTF.

The V call is TRBV6-1, the J call TRBJ2-7, with TRBD2 matching over 9 bases. The length of the CDR3 is 15 residues. The V gene end was trimmed by 3 bases and the J gene end by 2 bases; junction bases not matched to a gene: 5. Germline CDR1 MNHNS, CDR2 SASEGT. The CDR3: CASSDILAGAYEQYF. The CDR3 DNA is TGTGCCAGCAGTGACATACTAGCGGGTGCCTACGAGCAGTACTTC.

At least ten counts were recorded for this clone. The chain carries TRBV6-6 and TRBJ2-1; TRBD2 matches at 9 bases. Trimming took 5 bases from V and 12 from J; bases not matched to a gene: 5. This CDR3 is 12 amino acids long. Germline CDR1 MNHNY, CDR2 SVGAGI (reference sequence). The CDR3 reads CASSHQTSGQFF. The CDR3 DNA is TGTGCCAGCAGTCACCAGACTAGCGGGCAGTTCTTC.